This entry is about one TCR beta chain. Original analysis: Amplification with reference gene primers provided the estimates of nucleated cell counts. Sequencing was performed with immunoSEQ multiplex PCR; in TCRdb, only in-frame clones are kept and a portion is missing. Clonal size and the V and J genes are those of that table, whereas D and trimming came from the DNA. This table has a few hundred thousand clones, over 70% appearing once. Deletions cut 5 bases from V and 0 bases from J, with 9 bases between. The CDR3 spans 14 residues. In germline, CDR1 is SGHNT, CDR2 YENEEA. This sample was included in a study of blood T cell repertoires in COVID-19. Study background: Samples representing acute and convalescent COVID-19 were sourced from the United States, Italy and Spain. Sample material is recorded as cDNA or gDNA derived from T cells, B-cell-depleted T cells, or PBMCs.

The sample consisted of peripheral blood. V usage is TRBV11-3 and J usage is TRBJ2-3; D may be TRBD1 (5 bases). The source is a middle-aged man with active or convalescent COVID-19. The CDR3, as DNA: TGTGCCAGCAGCAGGACAAGGAGCACAGATACGCAGTATTTT. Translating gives CASSRTRSTDTQYF. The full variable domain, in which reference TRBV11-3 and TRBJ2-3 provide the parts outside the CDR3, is EAGVVQSPRYKIIEKKQPVAFWCNPISGHNTLYWYLQNLGQGPELLIRYENEEAVDDSQLPKDRFSAERLKGVDSTLKIQPAELGDSAVYLCASSRTRSTDTQYFGPGTRLTVL.